This T cell receptor (beta chain) was documented in a study of T cell changes during pregnancy in multiple sclerosis. V was clipped by 2 bases and J by 2 bases; unmatched bases: 6. In germline, CDR1 is KGHSH, CDR2 LQKENI. This CDR3 has 15 residues. Measured with immunoSEQ multiplex PCR; TCRdb has only the in-frame clones, and not every one. The data contain 60,000 to 90,000 clones, approximately 94% of them singletons. This clone was observed a few times. Here the sequenced sample was peripheral blood, taken after pregnancy. The TCR comes from a female donor in good health, enrolled as a control in a pregnancy study. The rearrangement links TRBV18 to TRBJ2-7, with 7 bases lining up with TRBD2. The CDR3 DNA follows: TGTGCCAGCTCACCAAACGGCGGGGGTCCCTACGAGCAGTACTTC. It translates to CASSPNGGGPYEQYF.